This is a list of T cell receptor beta chains from one sample in a study of blood T cell repertoires in COVID-19. Measured with immunoSEQ multiplex PCR; TCRdb has only the in-frame clones, and not every one. This sample has roughly 130,000 clones; roughly four fifths occur once, and the top ten carry around 15%. Sequencing was carried out using peripheral blood. These receptor sequences come from a woman between 45 and 65 years old with acute or convalescent COVID-19. The CDR3 runs from the conserved cysteine through the conserved F or W. A D gene is named only where the DNA matches it firmly. Clone size is not always given. Where it is, it says once, few, many or a class for expanded clones.

d_call: TRBD1; clone_size: NA; j_call: TRBJ2-7; v_call: TRBV18; cdr3_nt: TGTGCCAGCTCACCAGGAACCGGGACAGACAACTCCTACGAGCAGTACTTC; cdr3_aa: CASSPGTGTDNSYEQYF
d_call: NA; clone_size: NA; j_call: TRBJ2-7; v_call: TRBV7-2; cdr3_nt: TGTGCCAGCAGCTTATTTGGGACTGGAGGCTACGAGCAGTACTTC; cdr3_aa: CASSLFGTGGYEQYF
d_call: TRBD2; clone_size: few; j_call: TRBJ2-1; v_call: TRBV10-2; cdr3_nt: TGCGCCAGCAGTGAGTCTAGCGGGGGGCTTGAGCAGTTCTTC; cdr3_aa: CASSESSGGLEQFF
d_call: NA; clone_size: NA; j_call: TRBJ1-3; v_call: TRBV6-6; cdr3_nt: TGTGCCAGCAGCCGCCCAGGCACGAACACCATATATTTT; cdr3_aa: CASSRPGTNTIYF
d_call: NA; clone_size: NA; j_call: TRBJ1-2; v_call: TRBV5-6; cdr3_nt: TGTGCCAGCAGCCGCGGGGGGTATGGCTACACCTTC; cdr3_aa: CASSRGGYGYTF
d_call: TRBD2; clone_size: NA; j_call: TRBJ2-1; v_call: TRBV27; cdr3_nt: TGTGCCAGCAGTGGCCCGGGGGGGACCTACAATGAGCAGTTCTTC; cdr3_aa: CASSGPGGTYNEQFF
d_call: TRBD2; clone_size: NA; j_call: TRBJ2-2; v_call: TRBV7-9; cdr3_nt: TGTGCCAGCAGCCCAGGGACTAGCGGGGTGAACACCGGGGAGCTGTTTTTT; cdr3_aa: CASSPGTSGVNTGELFF
d_call: TRBD1; clone_size: NA; j_call: TRBJ2-7; v_call: TRBV4-1; cdr3_nt: TGCGCCAGCAGCCTTGGGACAGGGTCCTACGAGCAGTACTTC; cdr3_aa: CASSLGTGSYEQYF
d_call: NA; clone_size: NA; j_call: TRBJ1-5; v_call: TRBV28; cdr3_nt: TGTGCCAGCACACAGAACAATCAGCCCCAGCATTTT; cdr3_aa: CASTQNNQPQHF
d_call: TRBD1; clone_size: NA; j_call: TRBJ1-2; v_call: TRBV6-5; cdr3_nt: TGTGCCAGCTTCAAGGGGGACAGGGACTATGGCTACACCTTC; cdr3_aa: CASFKGDRDYGYTF
d_call: NA; clone_size: NA; j_call: TRBJ2-1; v_call: TRBV3-1/TRBV3-2; cdr3_nt: TGTGCCAGCAGCCTTCAACGGGCAGGGGCCCAGTTCTTC; cdr3_aa: CASSLQRAGAQFF
d_call: NA; clone_size: NA; j_call: TRBJ1-1; v_call: TRBV27; cdr3_nt: TGTGCCAGCAGTTATTCTTGGGCGAGCACTGAAGCTTTCTTT; cdr3_aa: CASSYSWASTEAFF
d_call: TRBD2; clone_size: NA; j_call: TRBJ2-3; v_call: TRBV20-1; cdr3_nt: TGCAGTGCTAGTATTAGCGGGCGAACCACAGATACGCAGTATTTT; cdr3_aa: CSASISGRTTDTQYF
d_call: NA; clone_size: NA; j_call: TRBJ1-6; v_call: TRBV18; cdr3_nt: TGTGCCAGCTCACCCTCAGGGGTAAACTCACCCCTCCACTTT; cdr3_aa: CASSPSGVNSPLHF
d_call: NA; clone_size: NA; j_call: TRBJ1-5; v_call: TRBV18; cdr3_nt: TGTGCCAGCTCACCATCGGGGGGCTATTTCAATCAGCCCCAGCATTTT; cdr3_aa: CASSPSGGYFNQPQHF
d_call: TRBD1; clone_size: NA; j_call: TRBJ1-5; v_call: TRBV5-8; cdr3_nt: TGTGCCAGCAGCTTGGGGGACAGGGTAGGCAATCAGCCCCAGCATTTT; cdr3_aa: CASSLGDRVGNQPQHF
d_call: TRBD1; clone_size: NA; j_call: TRBJ1-1; v_call: TRBV19; cdr3_nt: TGTGCCAGTAGTATAGGGGCACAGGGGAGCACTGAAGCTTTCTTT; cdr3_aa: CASSIGAQGSTEAFF
d_call: NA; clone_size: once; j_call: TRBJ1-1; v_call: TRBV6-5; cdr3_nt: TGTGCCAGCAGTCTAAAGAACACTGAAGCTTTCTTT; cdr3_aa: CASSLKNTEAFF
d_call: TRBD2; clone_size: NA; j_call: TRBJ2-3; v_call: TRBV10-3; cdr3_nt: TGTGCCATCAGCGGACTAGCGGGGGCCCCCACAGATACGCAGTATTTT; cdr3_aa: CAISGLAGAPTDTQYF
d_call: NA; clone_size: NA; j_call: TRBJ2-6; v_call: TRBV4-1; cdr3_nt: TGCGCCAGCAGCCAGCTTGTTTGGTTAACACCAGTCTCTGGGGCCAACGTCCTGACTTTC; cdr3_aa: CASSQLVWLTPVSGANVLTF
d_call: NA; clone_size: NA; j_call: TRBJ1-4; v_call: TRBV10-1; cdr3_nt: TGCGCCAGCAGTGCCGGGGGATCTAATGAAAAACTGTTTTTT; cdr3_aa: CASSAGGSNEKLFF
d_call: TRBD1; clone_size: few; j_call: TRBJ1-2; v_call: TRBV7-2; cdr3_nt: TGTGCCAGCAGCTTACTGGCAGGGGGCGATTGGGGCTACACCTTC; cdr3_aa: CASSLLAGGDWGYTF
d_call: TRBD1; clone_size: few; j_call: TRBJ1-1; v_call: TRBV12-5; cdr3_nt: TGTGCTAGTGGTTTGTCTCTGACAGGGGGCTTCCAAGCTTTCTTT; cdr3_aa: CASGLSLTGGFQAFF
d_call: TRBD1; clone_size: NA; j_call: TRBJ2-4; v_call: TRBV2; cdr3_nt: TGTGCCAGCACCAAGGGACAGCTAGCCAAAAACATTCAGTACTTC; cdr3_aa: CASTKGQLAKNIQYF
d_call: TRBD1; clone_size: NA; j_call: TRBJ2-3; v_call: TRBV6-5; cdr3_nt: TGTGCCAGCAGTTACTCACAGGGGGCCACAGATACGCAGTATTTT; cdr3_aa: CASSYSQGATDTQYF
d_call: TRBD1; clone_size: once; j_call: TRBJ1-5; v_call: TRBV2; cdr3_nt: TGTGCCAGCAGGGCAGGGGGTTATAGCAATCAGCCCCAGCATTTT; cdr3_aa: CASRAGGYSNQPQHF
d_call: NA; clone_size: NA; j_call: TRBJ1-6; v_call: TRBV11-3; cdr3_nt: TGTGCCAGCAGCACAGGACAGACGGGTTCACCCCTCCACTTT; cdr3_aa: CASSTGQTGSPLHF
d_call: TRBD1; clone_size: NA; j_call: TRBJ1-2; v_call: TRBV6-1; cdr3_nt: TGTGCCAGCAGTGAACATCAGGGGGCTGGAGGCTACACCTTC; cdr3_aa: CASSEHQGAGGYTF
d_call: TRBD1; clone_size: NA; j_call: TRBJ1-2; v_call: TRBV29-1; cdr3_nt: TGCAGCGTTGAGAGTGGGGACAGCTATGGCTACACCTTC; cdr3_aa: CSVESGDSYGYTF
d_call: TRBD1; clone_size: NA; j_call: TRBJ2-7; v_call: TRBV10-3; cdr3_nt: TGTGCCATCAGTGAAGGGCCGGGACAGGGGACCCACGAGCAGTACTTC; cdr3_aa: CAISEGPGQGTHEQYF
d_call: TRBD2; clone_size: NA; j_call: TRBJ2-1; v_call: TRBV27; cdr3_nt: TGTGCCAGCAGCTCGGGACTAGCGGTCAATGAGCAGTTCTTC; cdr3_aa: CASSSGLAVNEQFF
d_call: TRBD2; clone_size: NA; j_call: TRBJ2-3; v_call: TRBV9; cdr3_nt: TGTGCCAGCAGCTCACCACTAGCGGGGAACACAGATACGCAGTATTTT; cdr3_aa: CASSSPLAGNTDTQYF
d_call: TRBD1; clone_size: NA; j_call: TRBJ2-3; v_call: TRBV11-2; cdr3_nt: TGTGCCAGCAGCAGGGGACAGGCCCACCCAGATACGCAGTATTTT; cdr3_aa: CASSRGQAHPDTQYF
d_call: TRBD1; clone_size: NA; j_call: TRBJ1-5; v_call: TRBV24-1; cdr3_nt: TGTGCCACCAGTCCAGGGGGGCGCAATCAGCCCCAGCATTTT; cdr3_aa: CATSPGGRNQPQHF
d_call: NA; clone_size: NA; j_call: TRBJ1-1; v_call: TRBV11-2; cdr3_nt: TGTGCCAGCAACTCTCCGGGACAACAAAACACTGAAGCTTTCTTT; cdr3_aa: CASNSPGQQNTEAFF
d_call: NA; clone_size: NA; j_call: TRBJ1-1; v_call: TRBV29-1; cdr3_nt: TGCAGCGTTAGGGGGAACACTGAAGCTTTCTTT; cdr3_aa: CSVRGNTEAFF
d_call: NA; clone_size: NA; j_call: TRBJ1-4; v_call: TRBV28; cdr3_nt: TGTGCCAGCAGTTTGATCAAAGCGGGTGAAAAACTGTTTTTT; cdr3_aa: CASSLIKAGEKLFF
d_call: TRBD1; clone_size: NA; j_call: TRBJ2-7; v_call: TRBV6-1; cdr3_nt: TGTGCCAGCAGTGAACAAGGACAGGGGGGTTCCTACGAGCAGTACTTC; cdr3_aa: CASSEQGQGGSYEQYF
d_call: NA; clone_size: few; j_call: TRBJ2-2; v_call: TRBV9; cdr3_nt: TGTGCCAGCAGCGTAGAGGCAGGACTCAACACCGGGGAGCTGTTTTTT; cdr3_aa: CASSVEAGLNTGELFF
d_call: TRBD1; clone_size: NA; j_call: TRBJ1-2; v_call: TRBV19; cdr3_nt: TGTGCCAGTAGATGGCAGGGGGCATCACCTATCGGCTACACCTTC; cdr3_aa: CASRWQGASPIGYTF
d_call: NA; clone_size: NA; j_call: TRBJ2-6; v_call: TRBV7-7; cdr3_nt: TGTGCCAGCAGCTTAGGAGGGTCTGGGGCCAACGTCCTGACTTTC; cdr3_aa: CASSLGGSGANVLTF
d_call: TRBD1; clone_size: NA; j_call: TRBJ2-5; v_call: TRBV14; cdr3_nt: TGTGCCAGCAGCCTTAAGACAGGGGGCATTGAGACCCAGTACTTC; cdr3_aa: CASSLKTGGIETQYF
d_call: NA; clone_size: NA; j_call: TRBJ1-2; v_call: TRBV6-1; cdr3_nt: TGTGCCAGCAGTCCCACCCGGGTGAAGGATGGCTACACCTTC; cdr3_aa: CASSPTRVKDGYTF
d_call: NA; clone_size: NA; j_call: TRBJ2-5; v_call: TRBV30; cdr3_nt: TGTGCCTACGCCCTACAGAAGACCCAGTACTTC; cdr3_aa: CAYALQKTQYF
d_call: TRBD1; clone_size: NA; j_call: TRBJ2-1; v_call: TRBV5-1; cdr3_nt: TGCGCCAGCAGCTTAACAGGGGGGAGCTCCTACAATGAGCAGTTCTTC; cdr3_aa: CASSLTGGSSYNEQFF
d_call: NA; clone_size: NA; j_call: TRBJ2-3; v_call: TRBV5-1; cdr3_nt: TGCGCCAGCAGCTTGGCCGCCCCGGGACTTTCTGATACGCAGTATTTT; cdr3_aa: CASSLAAPGLSDTQYF